The 20 T cell receptor beta chains in this list originate from one sample, sequenced in a study of blood T cells in healthy people across ages. Through a sample-barcoded 5' primer and a J-beta primer mix, a second PCR was run for roughly 6 to 12 cycles. Each CDR3 protein is one row after TCRdb ran MiXCR on the 5' RACE reads. This table has some 1.5 million distinct CDR3 sequences, approximately 30% appearing once. The sample was blood. Receptor source: a young woman in good health.

The chain links TRBV20-1 to TRBJ1-4; the D is unclear. Trimming shortened V by 0 bases and J by 8 bases, and 13 bases separated the two germline ends. Germline CDR1 DFQATT, CDR2 SNEGSKA (reference sequence). CDR3 size: 14 residues. CDR3 bases: TGCAGTGCTAGAGATCGACGGGGTGGCGAAAAACTGTTTTTT. Protein product: CSARDRRGGEKLFF.

The J gene is TRBJ2-7, the V gene TRBV10-3; 11 nucleotides align to TRBD2. Germline CDR1 and CDR2: ENHRY and SYGVKD. The CDR3 sequence is 14 residues long. The ends lost 6 bases at V and 2 bases at J; junction bases unmatched: 3. CDR3 sequence reads: CAIRTSGSPYEQYF. CDR3 coding DNA: TGTGCCATCAGAACTAGCGGGAGTCCCTACGAGCAGTACTTC.

This clonotype was observed many times. The chain employs TRBV14 and TRBJ2-7; a possible D gene is TRBD2 (5 bases). The length of the CDR3 is 15 residues. Germline V gene sequence: CDR1 SGHDN, CDR2 FVKESK. Trimming left V 4 bases short and J 7 bases short, with 20 bases between. This CDR3 reads CASSPEGRTVWEQYF. In DNA form, the CDR3 reads TGTGCCAGCAGCCCCGAGGGCAGGACGGTGTGGGAGCAGTACTTC.

This clonotype was seen a handful of times. V and J are TRBV7-2 and TRBJ2-5; the match to TRBD2 covers 7 bases. V lost 2 bases and J lost 5; bases outside the gene matches: 5. CDR1 and CDR2 (germline): SGHTA, FQGNSA. The CDR3 is 14 residues long. The CDR3: CASSLWGGRETQYF. In DNA, the CDR3 is TGTGCCAGCAGCTTATGGGGGGGGAGGGAGACCCAGTACTTC.

The CDR3 DNA follows: TGTGCCAGCAGCGGACGACCGTACAATGAGCAGTTCTTC. As protein: CASSGRPYNEQFF. This chain connects TRBV25-1 to TRBJ2-1; D gene unclear. This CDR3 has 13 residues. Trimming shortened V by 6 bases and J by 4 bases, and 10 bases separated the two germline ends. Germline lookup yields CDR1 MGHDK and CDR2 SYGVNS.

As concerns this clonotype: Given a much more abundant clone one base away, this may be a read error. The chain recombines TRBV6-5 with TRBJ1-2; a weak D match, TRBD1 (5 bases). CDR3 length: 15 residues. V was shortened by 2 bases and J by 3 bases, with 13 bases between the two germline ends. Germline V gene data show CDR1 as MNHEY and CDR2 as SVGAGI. The CDR3 nucleotides read TGTGCCAGCAGTTACAAAGGCAGGGCCGACTATGGCTACACCTTC. It specifies CASSYKGRADYGYTF.

V is TRBV5-5 and J is TRBJ1-2; the D is unclear. Germline lookup yields CDR1 SGHKS and CDR2 YYEKEE (reference sequence). Trimming took off 0 bases at V and 4 bases at J, with 10 bases between the two ends. The CDR3 is made up of 14 amino acids. The CDR3 is CASSLAAKRYGYTF. CDR3 sequence (DNA): TGTGCCAGCAGCTTGGCCGCGAAGCGCTATGGCTACACCTTC.

This clonotype was counted at least ten times. The rearrangement links TRBV29-1 to TRBJ2-4; D not certain. Germline CDR1 reads SQVTM; CDR2 reads ANQGSEA. Trimming removed 7 bases at V and 0 bases at J, with 13 bases between. The CDR3 has 14 amino acids. The CDR3 bases are TGCAGCGCCGCAGACTCTCCAGCCAAAAACATTCAGTACTTC. It codes for CSAADSPAKNIQYF.

Points on this clonotype: A read error is possible here, since a much larger clone lies one base away. The chain has TRBV3-1 and TRBJ2-7, with 8 bases aligning to TRBD2. The CDR3 is 14 amino acids. CDR1 is LGHDT, CDR2 YNNKEL, per germline (reference sequence). The DNA for the CDR3 is TGTGCCAGCAGCCCACGCGGACTAGCCTACGAGCAGAACTTC. Amino acids: CASSPRGLAYEQNF.

This clonotype was recorded at least ten times. V gene TRBV29-1 combines with J gene TRBJ2-3; D remains ambiguous. The germline V and J ends were trimmed by 3 bases and 8 bases, with 9 bases remaining between them. Germline-derived CDR1 and CDR2 are SQVTM and ANQGSEA. The CDR3 extends over 11 amino acids. The CDR3 coding sequence is TGCAGCGTTGATTCGGCGGCTACGCAGTATTTT. This translates into CSVDSAATQYF.

To note about this clonotype: One end of the junction does not line up with germline, which may come from a read error. The J gene is TRBJ2-2, the V gene TRBV6-6, with a possible D match to TRBD2 (6 bases). CDR3 length equals 16 residues. Germline lookup yields CDR1 MNHNY and CDR2 SVGAGI (reference sequence). The CDR3 bases are TGTGCCAGCGCTCGCGCGGGGCAAAGAAACACCGGGGAGCGGTTTTTT. It codes for CASARAGQRNTGERFF.

The V and J genes are TRBV20-1 and TRBJ2-3; D is possibly TRBD2 (5 bases). The CDR3 totals 17 residues. The ends were cut back, 5 bases at V and 5 bases at J, with 26 bases in the middle. The germline gives CDR1 DFQATT, CDR2 SNEGSKA (reference sequence). CDR3: CSAQYFAGESLVDTQYF. The CDR3 DNA sequence: TGCAGTGCTCAATACTTCGCCGGGGAATCCCTTGTAGATACGCAGTATTTT.

The rearrangement links TRBV20-1 to TRBJ2-5, with D possibly being TRBD2 (6 bases). Germline V gene sequence: CDR1 DFQATT, CDR2 SNEGSKA (reference sequence). The CDR3 runs 15 residues. V was pared by 0 bases and J by 2 bases, with 13 bases between. CDR3: CSARDGGEPQETQYF. In nucleotides, the CDR3 is TGCAGTGCTAGAGATGGCGGGGAGCCACAAGAGACCCAGTACTTC.

With respect to this clonotype: At one of its ends the junction is not consistent with the germline gene, which may arise from a read error. The V call is TRBV12-3 or TRBV12-4, the J call TRBJ2-4; 7 bases agree with TRBD1. The CDR3 consists of 14 residues. DNA of the CDR3: TGTGCCGGCAGTCCCCCACAGGGGAAGTTTGAGCAGTACTTC. Encoded protein: CAGSPPQGKFEQYF.

In the case of this clonotype: A read error is possible here, since a much larger clone lies one base away. The chain couples TRBV7-9 to TRBJ2-5, with 9 bases lining up with TRBD2. CDR1 and CDR2 from the germline V gene are SEHNR and FQNEAQ (reference sequence). The J segment lost 2 bases and the V segment lost 4 bases, leaving 8 bases of the junction unmatched. This CDR3 comprises 16 residues. CDR3 in DNA: TGTGCCAGCAGCTCCAGTGGACTAGCGAGACAAGAGACCCAGTACTTC. It specifies CASSSSGLARQETQYF.

CDR3 sequence: CASTRGGLGDEQYF. The CDR3 DNA reads as TGTGCCAGCACCAGGGGGGGCCTTGGGGACGAGCAGTACTTC. This chain uses TRBV6-5 with TRBJ2-7; either TRBD1 or TRBD2 may supply D (7 bases each). Germline CDR1 is MNHEY and CDR2 is SVGAGI. This CDR3 has 14 residues. Trimming took off 7 bases at V and 5 bases at J, with 18 bases between the two ends.

This clonotype was picked up a small number of times. The chain carries TRBV30 and TRBJ2-3, with D unclear. Trimming removed 1 base at V and 4 bases at J, with 9 bases between. CDR1 is GTSNPN, CDR2 SVGIG, per germline (reference sequence). The CDR3 length is 13 residues. CDR3 DNA sequence: TGTGCCTGGAGTGGGGGTTCCCCAGATACGCAGTATTTT. It specifies CAWSGGSPDTQYF.

This clonotype was found once. The V and J genes are TRBV20-1 and TRBJ2-5; 7 bases are shared with TRBD2. V was clipped by 6 bases and J by 3 bases; unmatched bases: 7. The CDR3 runs to 13 residues. Germline V gene lookup returns CDR1 DFQATT and CDR2 SNEGSKA (reference sequence). This chain's CDR3 is CSATGGGKETQYF. CDR3 nucleotide sequence: TGCAGTGCCACGGGGGGAGGAAAAGAGACCCAGTACTTC.

This clonotype was seen a few times. The V call is TRBV7-9, the J call TRBJ1-2; D is unclear. The germline gives CDR1 SEHNR, CDR2 FQNEAQ (reference sequence). This CDR3 spans 12 amino acids. With 3 bases removed from V and 3 bases from J, the gap between germline ends came to 5 bases. The CDR3 DNA reads TGTGCCAGCAGCTTCGCTGACTATGGCTACACCTTC. Protein product: CASSFADYGYTF.

Many counts were recorded for this clonotype. V and J are TRBV20-1 and TRBJ2-1; D gene unclear. From germline, CDR1 is DFQATT and CDR2 SNEGSKA (reference sequence). Trimming stripped 1 base from V and 4 bases from J, with 11 bases between. The CDR3 totals 14 residues. The chain's CDR3 is CSARGRGTYNEQFF. DNA of the CDR3: TGCAGTGCTAGAGGTCGAGGTACATACAATGAGCAGTTCTTC.